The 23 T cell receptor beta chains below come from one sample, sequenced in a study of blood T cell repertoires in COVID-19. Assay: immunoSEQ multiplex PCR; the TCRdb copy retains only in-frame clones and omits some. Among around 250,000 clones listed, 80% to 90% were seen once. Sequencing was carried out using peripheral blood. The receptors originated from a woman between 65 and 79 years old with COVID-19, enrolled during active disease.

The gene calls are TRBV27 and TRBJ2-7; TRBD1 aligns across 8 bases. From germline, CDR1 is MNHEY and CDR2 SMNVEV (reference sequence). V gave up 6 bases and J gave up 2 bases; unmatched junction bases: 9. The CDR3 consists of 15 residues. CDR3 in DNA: TGTGCCAGCAGCGAAGGGACAGGCAAAACCTACGAGCAGTACTTC. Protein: CASSEGTGKTYEQYF.

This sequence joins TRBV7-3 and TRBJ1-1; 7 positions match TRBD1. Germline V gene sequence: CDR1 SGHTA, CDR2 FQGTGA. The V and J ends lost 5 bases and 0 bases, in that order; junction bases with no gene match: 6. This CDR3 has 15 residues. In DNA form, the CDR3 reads TGTGCCAGCAGCCCCTCGGGACAGATGAACACTGAAGCTTTCTTT. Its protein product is CASSPSGQMNTEAFF.

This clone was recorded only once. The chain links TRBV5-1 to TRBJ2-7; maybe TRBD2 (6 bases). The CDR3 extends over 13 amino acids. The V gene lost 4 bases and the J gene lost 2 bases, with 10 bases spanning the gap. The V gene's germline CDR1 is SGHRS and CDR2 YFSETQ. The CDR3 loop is CASSVGGAYEQYF. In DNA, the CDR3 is TGCGCCAGCAGCGTCGGGGGAGCCTACGAGCAGTACTTC. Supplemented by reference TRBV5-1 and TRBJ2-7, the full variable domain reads KAGVTQTPRYLIKTRGQQVTLSCSPISGHRSVSWYQQTPGQGLQFLFEYFSETQRNKGNFPGRFSGRQFSNSRSEMNVSTLELGDSALYLCASSVGGAYEQYFGPGTRLTVT.

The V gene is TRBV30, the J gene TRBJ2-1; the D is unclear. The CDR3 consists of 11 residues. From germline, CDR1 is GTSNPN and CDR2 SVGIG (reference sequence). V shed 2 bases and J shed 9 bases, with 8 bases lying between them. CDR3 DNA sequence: TGTGCCTGGAGTCAACCGAGTGAGCAGTTCTTC. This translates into CAWSQPSEQFF.

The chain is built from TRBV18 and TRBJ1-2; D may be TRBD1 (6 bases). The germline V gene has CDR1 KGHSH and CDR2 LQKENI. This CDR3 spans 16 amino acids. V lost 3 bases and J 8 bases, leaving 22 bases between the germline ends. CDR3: CASSPRQATGIWGYTF. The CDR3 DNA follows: TGTGCCAGCTCACCGAGACAAGCCACAGGGATCTGGGGCTACACCTTC.

The CDR3 sequence: CARSYPGGEQFF. The CDR3 nucleotides read TGTGCCAGAAGCTACCCGGGGGGTGAGCAGTTCTTC. The chain recombines TRBV5-3 with TRBJ2-1; 7 bases match TRBD2. TRBV5-3 is an ORF for which the function is uncertain. CDR3 length: 12 residues. Germline trimming cut 3 bases from V and 9 bases from J; bases unmatched to any gene: 3.

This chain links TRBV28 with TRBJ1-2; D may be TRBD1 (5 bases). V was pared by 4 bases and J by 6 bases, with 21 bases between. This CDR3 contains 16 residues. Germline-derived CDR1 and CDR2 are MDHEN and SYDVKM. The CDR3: CASSSPGGNPGDGYTF. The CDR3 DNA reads TGTGCCAGCAGTTCCCCGGGGGGGAACCCGGGTGATGGCTACACCTTC.

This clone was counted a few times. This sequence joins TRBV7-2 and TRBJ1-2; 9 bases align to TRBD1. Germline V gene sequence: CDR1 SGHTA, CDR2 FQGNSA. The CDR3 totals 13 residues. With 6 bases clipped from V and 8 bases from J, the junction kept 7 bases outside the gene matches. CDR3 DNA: TGTGCCAGCAGGACGGGGACAGGGCTCGGCTACACCTTC. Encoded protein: CASRTGTGLGYTF.

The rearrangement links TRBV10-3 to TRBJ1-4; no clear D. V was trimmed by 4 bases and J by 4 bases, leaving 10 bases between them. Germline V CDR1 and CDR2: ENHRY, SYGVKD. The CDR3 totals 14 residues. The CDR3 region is CAISGIALNEKLFF. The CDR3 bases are TGTGCCATCAGTGGAATAGCCCTTAATGAAAAACTGTTTTTT.

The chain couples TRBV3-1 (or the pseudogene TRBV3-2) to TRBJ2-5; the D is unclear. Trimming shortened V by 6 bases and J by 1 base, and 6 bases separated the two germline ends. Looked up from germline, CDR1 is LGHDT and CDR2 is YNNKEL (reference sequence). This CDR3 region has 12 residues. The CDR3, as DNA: TGTGCCAGCAGTCGCGCCCAAGAGACCCAGTACTTC. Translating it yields CASSRAQETQYF.

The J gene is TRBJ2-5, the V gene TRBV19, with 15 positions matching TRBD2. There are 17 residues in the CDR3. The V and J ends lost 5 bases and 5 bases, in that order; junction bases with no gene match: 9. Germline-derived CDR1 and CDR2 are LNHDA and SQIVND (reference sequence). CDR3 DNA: TGTGCCAGTAGTCTCCGGACTAGCGGGAGGGCGGTGGAGACCCAGTACTTC. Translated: CASSLRTSGRAVETQYF. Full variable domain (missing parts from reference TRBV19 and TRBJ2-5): DGGITQSPKYLFRKEGQNVTLSCEQNLNHDAMYWYRQDPGQGLRLIYYSQIVNDFQKGDIAEGYSVSREKKESFPLTVTSAQKNPTAFYLCASSLRTSGRAVETQYFGPGTRLLVL.

CDR3 protein: CASSSGQGAWNEQFF. In nucleotides, the CDR3 is TGCGCCAGCAGTTCAGGACAGGGGGCATGGAATGAGCAGTTCTTC. The V and J genes are TRBV5-1 and TRBJ2-1; 11 bases are a match to TRBD1. The CDR3 is 15 amino acids. Germline V gene lookup returns CDR1 SGHRS and CDR2 YFSETQ. V shed 5 bases and J 7 bases; nucleotides not matched to a gene: 8.

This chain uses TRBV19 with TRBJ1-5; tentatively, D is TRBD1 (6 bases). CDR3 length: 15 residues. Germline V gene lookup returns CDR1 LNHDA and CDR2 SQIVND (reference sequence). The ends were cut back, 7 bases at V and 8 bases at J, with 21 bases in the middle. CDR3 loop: CASTLNLGQREPQHF. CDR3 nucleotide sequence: TGTGCCAGTACTCTAAACCTGGGACAAAGGGAGCCCCAGCATTTT.

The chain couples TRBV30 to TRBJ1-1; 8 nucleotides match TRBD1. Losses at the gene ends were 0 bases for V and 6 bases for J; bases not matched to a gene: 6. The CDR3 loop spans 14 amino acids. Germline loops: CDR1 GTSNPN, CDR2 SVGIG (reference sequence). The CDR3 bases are TGTGCCTGGAGTGTGACAGGGGCAGGCGCTGAAGCTTTCTTT. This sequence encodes CAWSVTGAGAEAFF.

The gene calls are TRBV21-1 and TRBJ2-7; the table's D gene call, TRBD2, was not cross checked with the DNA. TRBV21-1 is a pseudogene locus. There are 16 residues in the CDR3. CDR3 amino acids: CATEGTSGRPAYEQYF. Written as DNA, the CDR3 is TGTGCCACCGAGGGGACTAGCGGGAGACCCGCCTACGAGCAGTACTTC.

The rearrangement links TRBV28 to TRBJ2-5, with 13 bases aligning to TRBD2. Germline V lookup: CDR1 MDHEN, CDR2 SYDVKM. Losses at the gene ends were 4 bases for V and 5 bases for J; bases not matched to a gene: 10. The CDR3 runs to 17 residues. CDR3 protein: CASSSGTSGIGGETQYF. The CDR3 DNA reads TGTGCCAGCAGTTCCGGGACTAGCGGGATTGGGGGGGAGACCCAGTACTTC.

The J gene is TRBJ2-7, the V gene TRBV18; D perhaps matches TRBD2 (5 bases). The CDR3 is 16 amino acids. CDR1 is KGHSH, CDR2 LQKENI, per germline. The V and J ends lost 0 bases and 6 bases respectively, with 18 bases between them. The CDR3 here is CASSPPSLGATIEQYF. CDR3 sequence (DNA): TGTGCCAGCTCACCACCGTCTCTGGGAGCGACTATCGAGCAGTACTTC.

Here the CDR3 reads CASSLSRRGGEQYF. The CDR3 nucleotides are TGTGCCAGCAGCTTATCTCGGAGGGGTGGCGAGCAGTACTTC. J is TRBJ2-7 and V is TRBV11-2; tentative D call: TRBD2 (6 bases). Germline V gene sequence: CDR1 SGHAT, CDR2 FQNNGV. V lost 2 bases and J 6 bases, leaving 14 bases between the germline ends. CDR3 length: 14 residues.

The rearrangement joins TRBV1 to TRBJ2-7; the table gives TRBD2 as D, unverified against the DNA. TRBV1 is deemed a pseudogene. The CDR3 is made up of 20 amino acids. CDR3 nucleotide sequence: TGCACCAGCAGCCAAGATAACCCACCACTAGCGGGAGGGCTGTCCTACGAGCAGTACTTC. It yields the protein CTSSQDNPPLAGGLSYEQYF.

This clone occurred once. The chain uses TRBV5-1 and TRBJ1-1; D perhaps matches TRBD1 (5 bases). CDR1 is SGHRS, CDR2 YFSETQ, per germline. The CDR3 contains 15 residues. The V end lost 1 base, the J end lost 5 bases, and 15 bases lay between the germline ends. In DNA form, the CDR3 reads TGCGCCAGCAGCTTGTTATTCAGGGTGGGGACTGAAGCTTTCTTT. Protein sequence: CASSLLFRVGTEAFF.

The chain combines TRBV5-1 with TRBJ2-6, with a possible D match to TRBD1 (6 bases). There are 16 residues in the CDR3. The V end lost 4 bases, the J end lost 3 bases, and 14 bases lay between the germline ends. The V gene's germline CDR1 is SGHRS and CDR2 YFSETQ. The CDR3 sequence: CASSATGFSGANVLTF. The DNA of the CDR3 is TGCGCCAGCAGCGCCACAGGGTTCAGTGGGGCCAACGTCCTGACTTTC.

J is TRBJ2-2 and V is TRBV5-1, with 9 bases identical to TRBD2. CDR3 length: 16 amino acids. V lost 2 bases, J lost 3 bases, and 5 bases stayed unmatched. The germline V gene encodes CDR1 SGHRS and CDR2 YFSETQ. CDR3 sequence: CASSFLAGLDTGELFF. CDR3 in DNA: TGCGCCAGCAGCTTCCTAGCGGGACTCGACACCGGGGAGCTGTTTTTT.

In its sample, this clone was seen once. The DNA for the CDR3 is TGTGCCAGCAGCCAAGCTTACTATGAGCAGTTCTTC. Translated: CASSQAYYEQFF. This chain uses TRBV14 with TRBJ2-1, with D unclear. Germline loops: CDR1 SGHDN, CDR2 FVKESK. The V end lost 1 base, the J end lost 8 bases, and 6 bases lay between the germline ends. This CDR3 has 12 residues.